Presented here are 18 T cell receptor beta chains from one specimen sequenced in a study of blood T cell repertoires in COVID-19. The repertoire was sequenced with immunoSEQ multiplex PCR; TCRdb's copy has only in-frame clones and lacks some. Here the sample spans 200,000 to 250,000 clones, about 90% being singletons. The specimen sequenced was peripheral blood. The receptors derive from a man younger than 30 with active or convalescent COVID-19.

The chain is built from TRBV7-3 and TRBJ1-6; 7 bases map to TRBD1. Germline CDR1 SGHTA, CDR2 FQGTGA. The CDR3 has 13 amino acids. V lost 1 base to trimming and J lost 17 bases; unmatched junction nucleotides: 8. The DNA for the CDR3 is TGTGCCAGCAGCTTAAGTAGGGACAGCTTTGTCCACTTT. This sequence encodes CASSLSRDSFVHF.

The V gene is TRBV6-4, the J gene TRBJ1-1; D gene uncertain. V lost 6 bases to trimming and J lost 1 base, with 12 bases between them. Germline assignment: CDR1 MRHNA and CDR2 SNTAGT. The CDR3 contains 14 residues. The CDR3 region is CASSASPGNTEAFF. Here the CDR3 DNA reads TGTGCCAGCAGCGCCTCCCCAGGGAACACTGAAGCTTTCTTT.

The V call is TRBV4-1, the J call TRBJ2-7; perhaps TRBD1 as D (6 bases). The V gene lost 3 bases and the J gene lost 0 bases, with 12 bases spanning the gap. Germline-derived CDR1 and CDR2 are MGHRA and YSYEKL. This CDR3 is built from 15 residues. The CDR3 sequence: CASSHPGTPSYEQYF. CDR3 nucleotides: TGCGCCAGCAGCCACCCCGGGACACCCTCCTACGAGCAGTACTTC.

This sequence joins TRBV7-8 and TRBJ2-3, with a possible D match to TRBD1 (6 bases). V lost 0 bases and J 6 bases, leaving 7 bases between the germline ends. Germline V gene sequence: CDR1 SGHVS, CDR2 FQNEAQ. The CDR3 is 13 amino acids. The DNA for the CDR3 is TGTGCCAGCAGCTTAGCCCAGGGGGATACGCAGTATTTT. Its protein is CASSLAQGDTQYF.

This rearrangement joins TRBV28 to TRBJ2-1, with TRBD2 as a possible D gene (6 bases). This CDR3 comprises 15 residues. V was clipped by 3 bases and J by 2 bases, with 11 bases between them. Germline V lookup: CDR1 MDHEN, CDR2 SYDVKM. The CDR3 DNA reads TGTGCCAGCAGTTTGCAGGACTACACCTACAATGAGCAGTTCTTC. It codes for CASSLQDYTYNEQFF.

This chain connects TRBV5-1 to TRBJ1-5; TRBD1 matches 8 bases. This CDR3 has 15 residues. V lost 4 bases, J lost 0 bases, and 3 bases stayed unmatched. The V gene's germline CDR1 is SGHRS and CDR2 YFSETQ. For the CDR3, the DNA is TGCGCCAGCAGCACGACAGGGGATAGCAATCAGCCCCAGCATTTT. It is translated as CASSTTGDSNQPQHF. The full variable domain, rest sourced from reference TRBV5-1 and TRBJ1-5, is KAGVTQTPRYLIKTRGQQVTLSCSPISGHRSVSWYQQTPGQGLQFLFEYFSETQRNKGNFPGRFSGRQFSNSRSEMNVSTLELGDSALYLCASSTTGDSNQPQHFGDGTRLSIL.

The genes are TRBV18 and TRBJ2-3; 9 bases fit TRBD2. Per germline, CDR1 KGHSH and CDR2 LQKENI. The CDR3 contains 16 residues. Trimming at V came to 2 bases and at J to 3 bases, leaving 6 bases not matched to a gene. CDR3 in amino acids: CASSPATSGLTDTQYF. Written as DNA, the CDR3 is TGTGCCAGCTCACCAGCGACTAGCGGATTGACAGATACGCAGTATTTT.

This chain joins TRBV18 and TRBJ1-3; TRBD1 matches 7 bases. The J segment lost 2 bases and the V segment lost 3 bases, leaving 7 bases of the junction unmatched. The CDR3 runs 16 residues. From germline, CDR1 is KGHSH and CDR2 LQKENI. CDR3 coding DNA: TGTGCCAGCTCACCGAACCAGGGGGTCACTGGAAACACCATATATTTT. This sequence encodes CASSPNQGVTGNTIYF.

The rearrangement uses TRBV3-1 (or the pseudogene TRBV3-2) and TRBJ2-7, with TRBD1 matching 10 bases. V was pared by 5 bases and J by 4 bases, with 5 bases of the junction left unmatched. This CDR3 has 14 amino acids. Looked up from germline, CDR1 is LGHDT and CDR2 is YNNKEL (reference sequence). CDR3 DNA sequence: TGTGCCAGCAGCAACCGGGACAGGGGATACGAGCAGTACTTC. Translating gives CASSNRDRGYEQYF.

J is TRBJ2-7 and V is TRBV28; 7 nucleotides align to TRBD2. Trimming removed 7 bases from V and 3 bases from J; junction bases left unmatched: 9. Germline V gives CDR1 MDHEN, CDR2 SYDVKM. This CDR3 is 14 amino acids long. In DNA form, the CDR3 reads TGTGCCAGCAACTCAGCGGGGAAGATCTACGAGCAGTACTTC. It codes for CASNSAGKIYEQYF.

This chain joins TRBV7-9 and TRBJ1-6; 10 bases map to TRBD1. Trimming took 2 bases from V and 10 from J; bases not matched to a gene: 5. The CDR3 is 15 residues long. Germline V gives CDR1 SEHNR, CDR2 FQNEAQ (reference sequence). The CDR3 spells CASSLSGQGLSPLHF. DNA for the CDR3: TGTGCCAGCAGCTTATCGGGACAGGGGTTGTCACCCCTCCACTTT.

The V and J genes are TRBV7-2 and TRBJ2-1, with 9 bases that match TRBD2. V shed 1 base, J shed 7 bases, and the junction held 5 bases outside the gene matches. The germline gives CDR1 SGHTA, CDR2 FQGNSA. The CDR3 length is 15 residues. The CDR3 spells CASSLVGGRGNEQFF. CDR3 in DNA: TGTGCCAGCAGCTTAGTCGGCGGGAGGGGGAATGAGCAGTTCTTC.

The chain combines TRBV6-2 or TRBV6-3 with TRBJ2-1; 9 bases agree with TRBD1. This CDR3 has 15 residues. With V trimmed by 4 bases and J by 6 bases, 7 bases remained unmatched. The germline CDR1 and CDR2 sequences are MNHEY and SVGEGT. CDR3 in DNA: TGTGCCAGCAGTTGGCCGGGACAGGGTAGCAATGAGCAGTTCTTC. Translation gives CASSWPGQGSNEQFF.

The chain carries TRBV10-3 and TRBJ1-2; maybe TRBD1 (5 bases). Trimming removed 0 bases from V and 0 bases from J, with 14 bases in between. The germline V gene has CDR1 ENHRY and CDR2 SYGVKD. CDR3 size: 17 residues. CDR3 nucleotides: TGTGCCATCAGTGAGTCGACAGTGTTAGAAGCTAACTATGGCTACACCTTC. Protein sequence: CAISESTVLEANYGYTF.

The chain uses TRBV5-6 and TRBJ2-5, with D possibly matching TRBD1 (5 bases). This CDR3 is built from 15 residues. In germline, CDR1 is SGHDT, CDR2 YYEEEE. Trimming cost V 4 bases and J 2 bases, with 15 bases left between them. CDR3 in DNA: TGTGCCAGCAGCCCTGGGGTTAGGGGACAAGAGACCCAGTACTTC. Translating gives CASSPGVRGQETQYF.

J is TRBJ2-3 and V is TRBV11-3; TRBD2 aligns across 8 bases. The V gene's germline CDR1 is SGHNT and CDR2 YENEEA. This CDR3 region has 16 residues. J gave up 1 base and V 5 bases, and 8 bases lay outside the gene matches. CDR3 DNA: TGTGCCAGCAGCGACCGGCAGACTAGCGGCACAGATACGCAGTATTTT. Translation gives CASSDRQTSGTDTQYF.

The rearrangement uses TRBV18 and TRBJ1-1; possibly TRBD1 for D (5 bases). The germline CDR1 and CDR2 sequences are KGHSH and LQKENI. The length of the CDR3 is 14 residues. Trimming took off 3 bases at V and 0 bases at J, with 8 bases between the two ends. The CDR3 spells CASSPRELNTEAFF. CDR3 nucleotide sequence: TGTGCCAGCTCACCCAGGGAACTGAACACTGAAGCTTTCTTT.

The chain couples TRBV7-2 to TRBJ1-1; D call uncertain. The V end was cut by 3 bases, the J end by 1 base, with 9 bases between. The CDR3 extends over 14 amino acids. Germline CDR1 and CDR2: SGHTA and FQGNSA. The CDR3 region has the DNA TGTGCCAGCAGCTTCTTCACACAGAACACTGAAGCTTTCTTT. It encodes CASSFFTQNTEAFF.